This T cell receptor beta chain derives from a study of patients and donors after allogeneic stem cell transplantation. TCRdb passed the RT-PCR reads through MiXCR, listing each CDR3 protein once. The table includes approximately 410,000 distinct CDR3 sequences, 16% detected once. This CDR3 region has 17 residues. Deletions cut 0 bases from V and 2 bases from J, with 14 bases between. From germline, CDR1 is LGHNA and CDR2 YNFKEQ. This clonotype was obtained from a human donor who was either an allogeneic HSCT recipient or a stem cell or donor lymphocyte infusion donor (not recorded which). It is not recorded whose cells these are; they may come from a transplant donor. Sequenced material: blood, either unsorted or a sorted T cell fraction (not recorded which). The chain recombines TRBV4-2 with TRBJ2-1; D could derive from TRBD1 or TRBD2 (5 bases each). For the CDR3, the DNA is TGTGCCAGCAGCCAAGAAGATGGGACGTTTACCTACAATGAGCAGTTCTTC. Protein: CASSQEDGTFTYNEQFF.